This record concerns one T cell receptor (beta chain) sequence. The target antigen is unknown. This CDR3 comprises 17 residues. Germline V lookup: CDR1 SGHNT, CDR2 YYREEE (reference sequence). Trimming pared 1 base from V and 2 bases from J, leaving 15 bases between. Sequenced by immunoSEQ multiplex PCR; TCRdb stores in-frame clones only, minus some. The sample carries more than 2 million clones, roughly 95% recorded once. It was CD45RO-negative cells, positively selected for CCR7, that made up naive CD8 cells, with terminally differentiated effector memory CD45RA+ cells excluded. The study drew its donors from healthy HIV-negative adults without recent acute infections or vaccinations. The data are from a study of shared clonotypes between healthy human individuals. Study in general: The study enrolled a couple of women and three men aged 18 to 49.

Study results and caveats: Sampling covered nothing but blood. Tissue TCR repertoires likely differ from those found in blood. Larger estimated richness was generally seen in naive subsets than in memory subsets.

The sample was naive CD8+ T cells from PBMCs. This sequence was found in a man younger than 30 in good health. Some clones in this sample may be carry-over from other donors' samples. The V and J genes are TRBV5-4 and TRBJ1-4; perhaps TRBD1 as D (5 bases). The CDR3 loop is CASSLKVGLRTNEKLFF. The CDR3, as DNA: TGTGCCAGCAGCTTGAAGGTGGGGCTGAGGACTAATGAAAAACTGTTTTTT. Complete variable domain (other parts from reference TRBV5-4 and TRBJ1-4): ETGVTQSPTHLIKTRGQQVTLRCSSQSGHNTVSWYQQALGQGPQFIFQYYREEENGRGNFPPRFSGLQFPNYSSELNVNALELDDSALYLCASSLKVGLRTNEKLFFGSGTQLSVL.